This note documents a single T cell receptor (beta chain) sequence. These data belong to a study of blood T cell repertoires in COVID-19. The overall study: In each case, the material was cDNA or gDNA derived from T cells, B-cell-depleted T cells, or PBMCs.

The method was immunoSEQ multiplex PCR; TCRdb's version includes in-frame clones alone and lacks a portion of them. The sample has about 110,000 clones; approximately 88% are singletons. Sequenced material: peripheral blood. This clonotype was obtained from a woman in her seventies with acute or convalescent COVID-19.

CDR3 bases: TGTGCCAGCAGTTACTCGACAGGGGATGGCTACACCTTC. Its translation is CASSYSTGDGYTF. This chain links TRBV6-2 or TRBV6-3 with TRBJ1-2; 8 bases map to TRBD1. Looked up from germline, CDR1 is MNHEY and CDR2 is SVGEGT. This CDR3 spans 13 amino acids. Unmatched junction bases numbered 0, after V lost 0 bases and J lost 6 bases.